This T cell receptor (beta chain) came from a study of blood T cell repertoires in COVID-19 (dated by TCRdb to 2020 to 2021). About the study as a whole: The collaborator samples originated in the United States, Italy and Spain and spanned the acute and convalescent phases of COVID-19. The dataset comprised deeply sampled blood TCRbeta repertoires from subjects exposed to, actively infected with, or recovered from COVID-19. Nearly every sample came with metadata listing a de-identified subject ID, COVID-19 status, age in years and sex. A freely available public database, intended as a resource for researchers studying the immune response to SARS-CoV-2, is where the repertoires were released. Where available, HLA class I and class II types were taken from metadata supplied by the sample provider and were not determined by assay-based typing. The samples were drawn from the first 160 participants of the ongoing ImmuneRACE study and from some 1,300 subjects provided by 6 global collaborators. The prospective study material was composed of cDNA or gDNA derived from T cells, B-cell-depleted T cells, or PBMCs.

TCRbeta CDR3 regions were amplified from genomic DNA by means of the immunoSEQ Assay, a bias-controlled multiplex PCR. In the original analysis: Nucleated cell counts per sample were estimated from amplification of reference gene primers within the assay. To quantify the absolute abundance of each unique TCRbeta CDR3 rearrangement, sequence reads were collapsed and filtered. Productive Simpson clonality was computed per sample as the square root of Simpson's diversity index over productive rearrangements. What TCRdb holds here is the immuneACCESS table cut down to in-frame rearrangements. Part of the clones is not present; checked against another copy, under half of the missing clones reflect an unresolved V gene, and the others are unexplained. D and trimming come from the DNA, and the V and J calls and clone size come from that table. Recorded for this sample are approximately 250,000 clones; around 84% of them occurred a single time. Of the sample, under 5% falls within the top ten clones.

The investigation overall reported the following: The amount of clinical and demographic metadata varied by source and participant and was provided uncurated.

The germline V gene gives CDR1 as MGHRA and CDR2 as YSYEKL. Measured from the cysteine to the phenylalanine, the CDR3 is 15 residues long. The DNA shown is the 45-base CDR3, in frame from base 1. The junction shows trimming of 1 base on V and 5 bases on J, plus 12 bases between the germline ends. Each collaborating institution followed its own protocols to collect whole blood in K2EDTA tubes. For TCRbeta analysis, collaborators shipped samples in one of three forms: frozen whole blood, isolated PBMCs, or DNA extracted from either of those sample types. Remarks on this clone: No cognate antigen has been identified for it. Per-base quality was not reported, and no clone a single base away is much larger than it.

The sequence derives from a man aged 55-75 years with acute or convalescent COVID-19. Source material: peripheral blood. The receptor chain draws on TRBV4-1 and TRBJ1-5, with a weak D call of TRBD1 (6 bases match). Here the CDR3 is given as CASSQAYPGDQPQHF. The DNA sequence is as follows: TGCGCCAGCAGCCAAGCCTACCCAGGGGATCAGCCCCAGCATTTT.